A selection of T cell receptor beta chains follows, all from one sample in a study of blood T cell repertoires in COVID-19. The protocol was immunoSEQ multiplex PCR, while the TCRdb copy is restricted to in-frame clones and leaves out a portion. The data show under 130,000 clones, 70% to 90% seen once. Sequenced sample: peripheral blood. The receptors stem from a man over 45 in a cohort sampled during active COVID-19. CDR3s include the opening cysteine and the closing phenylalanine or tryptophan. D genes are given only for firm matches. A row's size may be missing; if present it is once, few, many or a size class.

once TRBJ1-5 TRBD1 TRBV6-1 CASSEDRGNYQPQHF TGTGCCAGCAGTGAAGACAGGGGAAACTATCAGCCCCAGCATTTT
few TRBJ1-5 . TRBV2 CASSKGTGFGFAGQPQHF TGTGCCAGCAGTAAAGGAACAGGTTTTGGATTCGCTGGTCAGCCCCAGCATTTT
. TRBJ1-4 . TRBV23-1 CASTLSQGKFEKLFF TGCGCCAGCACTCTCTCTCAGGGAAAGTTTGAAAAACTGTTTTTT
once TRBJ1-1 . TRBV5-4 CASSLVGVRTEAFF TGTGCCAGCAGCTTGGTAGGGGTCCGGACTGAAGCTTTCTTT
. TRBJ2-2 . TRBV18 CASSPPGRNTGELFF TGTGCCAGCTCACCACCGGGCCGCAACACCGGGGAGCTGTTTTTT
. TRBJ1-2 . TRBV6-5 CASSYLDSNGYTF TGTGCCAGCAGTTACCTGGACTCCAATGGCTACACCTTC
. TRBJ2-3 TRBD2 TRBV5-6 CASTKTGLASSTQYF TGTGCCAGCACAAAGACGGGACTAGCGAGTTCCACGCAGTATTTT
. TRBJ1-3 TRBD1 TRBV7-2 CASSSRTGRDTIYF TGTGCCAGCAGCTCAAGGACAGGGAGGGACACCATATATTTT
. TRBJ1-4 . TRBV18 CASSPGAGPEKLFF TGTGCCAGCTCACCTGGGGCAGGGCCCGAAAAACTGTTTTTT
. TRBJ1-5 . TRBV19 CASSTRGGNNQPQHF TGTGCCAGTAGTACTAGGGGAGGGAACAATCAGCCCCAGCATTTT
. TRBJ1-1 TRBD1 TRBV29-1 CSFGRGPKNTEAFF TGCAGCTTCGGGAGGGGGCCTAAGAACACTGAAGCTTTCTTT
. TRBJ1-2 . TRBV18 CASSPGADTYGYTF TGTGCCAGCTCACCAGGGGCCGACACCTATGGCTACACCTTC
. TRBJ2-1 . TRBV7-2 CASSLDGGAGEQFF TGTGCCAGCAGCTTAGACGGGGGAGCGGGTGAGCAGTTCTTC
. TRBJ1-5 . TRBV7-9 CASSYYGSNQPQHF TGTGCCAGCAGCTACTATGGGTCCAATCAGCCCCAGCATTTT
few TRBJ2-5 . TRBV7-9 CASSHPDIGKETQYF TGTGCCAGCAGCCACCCTGACATAGGCAAAGAGACCCAGTACTTC
. TRBJ1-3 TRBD1 TRBV29-1 CSVWTGGNTIYF TGCAGCGTTTGGACAGGGGGAAACACCATATATTTT
. TRBJ2-6 . TRBV4-2 CASSQEGHGFSGANVLTF TGTGCCAGCAGCCAAGAAGGTCACGGGTTCTCTGGGGCCAACGTCCTGACTTTC
. TRBJ1-2 . TRBV24-1 CATSSDSNYGYTF TGTGCCACCAGTTCCGACAGTAACTATGGCTACACCTTC
. TRBJ1-1 . TRBV5-1 CASRVQGNRAFF TGCGCCAGCAGGGTGCAGGGGAATAGGGCTTTCTTT
. TRBJ1-6 TRBD1 TRBV10-3 CAIRGDRGGASLHF TGTGCCATCAGGGGTGACAGGGGTGGAGCGTCCCTCCACTTT
. TRBJ1-5 TRBD1 TRBV9 CASSVECRGRWHQPQHF TGTGCCAGCAGCGTAGAGTGCAGGGGGCGATGGCATCAGCCCCAGCATTTT
. TRBJ1-1 . TRBV3-1/TRBV3-2 CASSGRVMNTEAFF TGTGCCAGCTCGGGCAGGGTAATGAACACTGAAGCTTTCTTT
. TRBJ2-7 TRBD1 TRBV27 CASSLSRPGTGGYEQYF TGTGCCAGCAGTTTATCGCGCCCCGGGACAGGGGGTTACGAGCAGTACTTC